This entry describes one T cell receptor beta chain. Its antigen is still unknown. This sample was included in a study of CD4 T cell repertoires in COVID-19. J gave up 5 bases and V 6 bases, and 9 bases lay outside the gene matches. Germline loops: CDR1 MNHEY, CDR2 SVGAGI. The CDR3 is 15 residues long. Some clones are missing from TCRdb's copy, which holds only in-frame ones; the method was immunoSEQ multiplex PCR. The sample has more than 65,000 clones, 83% seen once. Mild-to-severe COVID-19 survivors were the donors. No culture step preceded sequencing of the ex vivo isolated memory T cells. Study findings and constraints: Two or all three memory subsets shared several highly expanded SARS-CoV-2-reactive clonotypes. In SARS-CoV and/or HKU1 spike cultures, between roughly 7 and 27% of SARS-CoV-2 clonotypes reappeared.

This clonotype was sampled from a human donor who had COVID-19. Sequenced material: CD4+ T cells from peripheral blood, taken after recovery from COVID-19. The rearrangement uses TRBV6-5 and TRBJ1-4, with TRBD1 identical over 7 bases. The CDR3 DNA reads TGTGCCAGCAGGGCTGCGACAGGGTCCAATGAAAAACTGTTTTTT. This encodes CASRAATGSNEKLFF.